This T cell receptor (beta chain) was observed in a study of blood T cell repertoires in COVID-19. Looking at the study overall: The United States, Italy and Spain provided the acute and convalescent COVID-19 samples. T cells, B-cell-depleted T cells, or PBMCs supplied cDNA or gDNA.

In the authors' methods: It was from reference gene primer amplification that nucleated cell counts were estimated. The repertoire was sequenced with immunoSEQ multiplex PCR; TCRdb's copy has only in-frame clones and lacks some. V and J calls and clone size follow that table, whereas D and trimming were derived from the DNA. This table holds about 200,000 clones, 88% found once. Germline CDR1 SNHLY, CDR2 FYNNEI. This CDR3 has 17 amino acids. The V and J ends lost 5 bases and 5 bases, in that order; junction bases with no gene match: 14. This TCR derives from a man aged 18 to 30 with active or convalescent COVID-19. Input material: peripheral blood. This chain joins TRBV2 and TRBJ2-5; 10 positions match TRBD2. The CDR3 bases are TGTGCCAGCAGTCGAACTAGCCAAGCGGGGGGGGAGGAGACCCAGTACTTC. Its translation: CASSRTSQAGGEETQYF.